This TCR beta chain was recovered during a study of Ad26.COV2.S vaccination and SARS-CoV-2 variants. Overall study context: Ad26.COV2.S shots went into the muscle once or twice, 56 days apart.

Documented treatment: roughly 18 received Ad26.COV2.S at low or high dose, single or two shots; about 5 received placebo; per-sample allocation not given. Sampling was performed 63 days after the first vaccine or placebo injection. Of note for this clone: The antigen is not known.

There are 16 residues in the CDR3. CDR1 and CDR2 (germline): SGHTA, FQGNSA. The trim removed 6 bases at V and 4 bases at J, leaving 5 bases unmatched. Study conclusions and caveats: In TCR breadth and depth analyses, total T cell responses may have been underestimated. Participants in the vaccine arm had higher spike-specific TCR breadth; placebo recipients had lower.

Produced via immunoSEQ multiplex PCR; TCRdb's table is partial and in-frame only. Here the sample spans about 280,000 clones, more than 75% being singletons. The TCR sequence derives from a person between 18 and 65 years old who received the Ad26.COV2.S COVID-19 vaccine or a placebo. The sample in question was peripheral blood, obtained in a trial of Ad26.COV2.S vaccine versus placebo. The V and J genes are TRBV7-2 and TRBJ2-1; 14 bases fit TRBD2. The CDR3 nucleotides read TGTGCCAGCAGAACCGGGACTAGCGGGGGATACAATGAGCAGTTCTTC. This encodes CASRTGTSGGYNEQFF.